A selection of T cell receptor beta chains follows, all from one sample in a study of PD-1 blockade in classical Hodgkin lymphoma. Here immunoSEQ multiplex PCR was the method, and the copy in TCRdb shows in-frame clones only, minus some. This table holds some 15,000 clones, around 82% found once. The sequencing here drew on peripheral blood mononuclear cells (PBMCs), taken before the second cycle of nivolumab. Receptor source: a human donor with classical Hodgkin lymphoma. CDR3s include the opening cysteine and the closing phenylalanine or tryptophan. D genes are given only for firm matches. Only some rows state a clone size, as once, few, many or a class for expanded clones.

cdr3_nt: TGCGCCAGCAGCTTGACAGAGTACTACGAGCAGTACTTC
cdr3_aa: CASSLTEYYEQYF
v_call: TRBV5-1
clone_size: -
d_call: -
j_call: TRBJ2-7

cdr3_nt: TGTGCCAGCAGGTTAGTGGACCCTGAGGAGAGTGGCTACACCTTC
cdr3_aa: CASRLVDPEESGYTF
v_call: TRBV27
clone_size: -
d_call: -
j_call: TRBJ1-2

cdr3_nt: TGTGCCAGCAGTACAGCGGGGGGGCGGGAGACCCAGTACTTC
cdr3_aa: CASSTAGGRETQYF
v_call: TRBV6-5
clone_size: -
d_call: TRBD2
j_call: TRBJ2-5

cdr3_nt: TGTGCCAGCAGCTTAGATGTAGTGGGCACCGGGGAGCTGTTTTTT
cdr3_aa: CASSLDVVGTGELFF
v_call: TRBV7-9
clone_size: -
d_call: -
j_call: TRBJ2-2

cdr3_nt: TGTGCCAGCAGTGAGACCGGGACAGGTGTTGGCGGCTACACCTTC
cdr3_aa: CASSETGTGVGGYTF
v_call: TRBV25-1
clone_size: -
d_call: TRBD1
j_call: TRBJ1-2

cdr3_nt: TGCGCCAGCAGCCAACCCACCCCCCCCCGCGGAAATGGCTACACCTTC
cdr3_aa: CASSQPTPPRGNGYTF
v_call: TRBV4-1
clone_size: -
d_call: -
j_call: TRBJ1-2

cdr3_nt: TGTGCCAGCAGTCGGACCCGCTATGGCTACACCTTC
cdr3_aa: CASSRTRYGYTF
v_call: TRBV28
clone_size: -
d_call: -
j_call: TRBJ1-2

cdr3_nt: TGTGCCAGCAGTTATAGTTATTTGCAGACCTATTCACCCCTCCACTTT
cdr3_aa: CASSYSYLQTYSPLHF
v_call: TRBV6-5
clone_size: few
d_call: -
j_call: TRBJ1-6

cdr3_nt: TGTGCCAGCAGCTTACCCCAGGCCGCGCTTCAAGAGACCCAGTACTTC
cdr3_aa: CASSLPQAALQETQYF
v_call: TRBV7-9
clone_size: -
d_call: -
j_call: TRBJ2-5

cdr3_nt: TGTGCCAGCAGCGTGCTCCCAGCGCCCGGGGAGCTGTTTTTT
cdr3_aa: CASSVLPAPGELFF
v_call: TRBV28
clone_size: -
d_call: -
j_call: TRBJ2-2

cdr3_nt: TGCGCCAGCAGCCCTGGTTGGGGGGGAGTCCAGCAGTACTTC
cdr3_aa: CASSPGWGGVQQYF
v_call: TRBV5-1
clone_size: -
d_call: TRBD2
j_call: TRBJ2-7

cdr3_nt: TGCGCCAGCAGCCAAGGACTTATGAACACTGAAGCTTTCTTT
cdr3_aa: CASSQGLMNTEAFF
v_call: TRBV4-1
clone_size: few
d_call: -
j_call: TRBJ1-1

cdr3_nt: TGTGCCAGCAGCTTAGCGTGGGGGGGCACTGAAGCTTTCTTT
cdr3_aa: CASSLAWGGTEAFF
v_call: TRBV7-8
clone_size: -
d_call: -
j_call: TRBJ1-1

cdr3_nt: TGCGCCAGCAGCCAAGGGAGACAGAGAACCGGGGAGCTGTTTTTT
cdr3_aa: CASSQGRQRTGELFF
v_call: TRBV4-1
clone_size: -
d_call: -
j_call: TRBJ2-2

cdr3_nt: TGTGCCAGCAGCTTGGTAGGGGGGTCCCTCACAGATACGCAGTATTTT
cdr3_aa: CASSLVGGSLTDTQYF
v_call: TRBV5-6
clone_size: -
d_call: -
j_call: TRBJ2-3

cdr3_nt: TGTGCCAGCAGTTTGAGGTACACTGAAGCTTTCTTT
cdr3_aa: CASSLRYTEAFF
v_call: TRBV28
clone_size: -
d_call: -
j_call: TRBJ1-1

cdr3_nt: TGTGCCAGTAGTATAATAGCGGGGGGGCCTAGTACGCAGTATTTT
cdr3_aa: CASSIIAGGPSTQYF
v_call: TRBV19
clone_size: -
d_call: TRBD2
j_call: TRBJ2-3

cdr3_nt: TGTGCCAGCAGCCAGGGCCTTTTGGGGCCCTACGAGCAGTACTTC
cdr3_aa: CASSQGLLGPYEQYF
v_call: TRBV7-6
clone_size: -
d_call: -
j_call: TRBJ2-7

cdr3_nt: TGCGCCAGCATTACTGGGCCCGGGACAGGGATCGAGACGCAGTATTTT
cdr3_aa: CASITGPGTGIETQYF
v_call: TRBV5-1
clone_size: once
d_call: TRBD1
j_call: TRBJ2-3

cdr3_nt: TGTGCCAGCAGCTTAACTGTCACAGCGCGGAACGGGGAGCTGTTTTTT
cdr3_aa: CASSLTVTARNGELFF
v_call: TRBV7-2
clone_size: -
d_call: -
j_call: TRBJ2-2

cdr3_nt: TGTGCCAGCAGCTTGACCAGCGGGAGGTACCAAGAGACCCAGTACTTC
cdr3_aa: CASSLTSGRYQETQYF
v_call: TRBV5-6
clone_size: -
d_call: TRBD2
j_call: TRBJ2-5

cdr3_nt: TGTGCCAGCAGGTCACTAGCGGGGATTCTGGAGACCCAGTACTTC
cdr3_aa: CASRSLAGILETQYF
v_call: TRBV27
clone_size: -
d_call: TRBD2
j_call: TRBJ2-5

cdr3_nt: TGCGCCAGCAGCTTGGCAGCGGGGTACAATGAGCAGTTCTTC
cdr3_aa: CASSLAAGYNEQFF
v_call: TRBV5-1
clone_size: -
d_call: TRBD2
j_call: TRBJ2-1

cdr3_nt: TGTGCCAGCAGCAGCGGGACAGGCAATAATTCACCCCTCCACTTT
cdr3_aa: CASSSGTGNNSPLHF
v_call: TRBV21-1
clone_size: once
d_call: -
j_call: TRBJ1-6

cdr3_nt: TGCGCCAGCAGCTTGTCACAGGGGAGCTCCTACAATGAGCAGTTCTTC
cdr3_aa: CASSLSQGSSYNEQFF
v_call: TRBV5-1
clone_size: -
d_call: TRBD1
j_call: TRBJ2-1

cdr3_nt: TGCAGCGTTGAAGGCAGGGGGGGCTACAATGAGCAGTTCTTC
cdr3_aa: CSVEGRGGYNEQFF
v_call: TRBV29-1
clone_size: -
d_call: -
j_call: TRBJ2-1

cdr3_nt: TGTGCCAGCAAGCTTGGCGGTAGCAATCAGCCCCAGCATTTT
cdr3_aa: CASKLGGSNQPQHF
v_call: TRBV28
clone_size: -
d_call: -
j_call: TRBJ1-5

cdr3_nt: TGTGCCAGCAGCCACCGACAGGGTGGATATACTGAAGCTTTCTTT
cdr3_aa: CASSHRQGGYTEAFF
v_call: TRBV7-9
clone_size: once
d_call: TRBD1
j_call: TRBJ1-1

cdr3_nt: TGTGCCAGCAGTTCCTCGACAGGGGGTCTGGAGACCCAGTACTTC
cdr3_aa: CASSSSTGGLETQYF
v_call: TRBV28
clone_size: -
d_call: TRBD1
j_call: TRBJ2-5

cdr3_nt: TGCGCCAGCAGCCAAGAGATGATGGATACGCAGTATTTT
cdr3_aa: CASSQEMMDTQYF
v_call: TRBV4-3
clone_size: -
d_call: -
j_call: TRBJ2-3

cdr3_nt: TGTGCCAGCAGTCTAACTCCCTATGGCTACACCTTC
cdr3_aa: CASSLTPYGYTF
v_call: TRBV6-6
clone_size: -
d_call: -
j_call: TRBJ1-2

cdr3_nt: TGTGCCAGCAGCTCACAGGGGGGAAGCACAGATACGCAGTATTTT
cdr3_aa: CASSSQGGSTDTQYF
v_call: TRBV7-3
clone_size: -
d_call: TRBD1
j_call: TRBJ2-3

cdr3_nt: TGTGCCAGCAGCTCCCAGGGTTTTACTGAAGCTTTCTTT
cdr3_aa: CASSSQGFTEAFF
v_call: TRBV5-5
clone_size: -
d_call: -
j_call: TRBJ1-1

cdr3_nt: TGTGCCAGCTCACCAACAGGGGGCGATCAGCCCCAGCATTTT
cdr3_aa: CASSPTGGDQPQHF
v_call: TRBV18
clone_size: -
d_call: TRBD1
j_call: TRBJ1-5

cdr3_nt: TGTGCCAGTAGTATAGATCTATGGAGACGCGATCAGCCCCAGCATTTT
cdr3_aa: CASSIDLWRRDQPQHF
v_call: TRBV19
clone_size: -
d_call: -
j_call: TRBJ1-5

cdr3_nt: TGTGCCAGCTCACCGTCGGACAGGATCAACACTGAAGCTTTCTTT
cdr3_aa: CASSPSDRINTEAFF
v_call: TRBV18
clone_size: -
d_call: TRBD1
j_call: TRBJ1-1

cdr3_nt: TGTGCCAGCAGCTTATGGCAGGGGGCCAACGAGCAGTACTTC
cdr3_aa: CASSLWQGANEQYF
v_call: TRBV7-8
clone_size: -
d_call: TRBD1
j_call: TRBJ2-7

cdr3_nt: TGCGCCAGCAGCCAAGAATCGACAGGGGTTTATAATTCACCCCTCCACTTT
cdr3_aa: CASSQESTGVYNSPLHF
v_call: TRBV4-3
clone_size: -
d_call: TRBD1
j_call: TRBJ1-6

cdr3_nt: TGTGCCATCAGTGCGAATGAAAAACTGTTTTTT
cdr3_aa: CAISANEKLFF
v_call: TRBV10-3
clone_size: -
d_call: -
j_call: TRBJ1-4

cdr3_nt: TGTGCCAGCAGCTTAGAAGGGACAGGGGTTGAGACCCAGTACTTC
cdr3_aa: CASSLEGTGVETQYF
v_call: TRBV7-9
clone_size: -
d_call: TRBD1
j_call: TRBJ2-5

cdr3_nt: TGTGCCAGCAATGCACGAGGAAATTCACCCCTCCACTTT
cdr3_aa: CASNARGNSPLHF
v_call: TRBV27
clone_size: -
d_call: -
j_call: TRBJ1-6

cdr3_nt: TGCGCCAGCAGCTTGGGGGACGGAGCAGATACGCAGTATTTT
cdr3_aa: CASSLGDGADTQYF
v_call: TRBV5-1
clone_size: -
d_call: -
j_call: TRBJ2-3

cdr3_nt: TGTGCCAGCAGCTCGGCCGACAGGTCATACTCCTACGAGCAGTACTTC
cdr3_aa: CASSSADRSYSYEQYF
v_call: TRBV7-2
clone_size: -
d_call: -
j_call: TRBJ2-7

cdr3_nt: TGTGCCAGCAGCCGCTATTCGGATATGTGGGAGCAGTACTTC
cdr3_aa: CASSRYSDMWEQYF
v_call: TRBV6-5
clone_size: once
d_call: -
j_call: TRBJ2-7

cdr3_nt: TGCGCCAGCAGCTGGAGGTCCGGGAACCCTGAAGCTTTCTTT
cdr3_aa: CASSWRSGNPEAFF
v_call: TRBV5-1
clone_size: -
d_call: -
j_call: TRBJ1-1

cdr3_nt: TGCAGTGCTACTAAACAAGAGACCCAGTACTTC
cdr3_aa: CSATKQETQYF
v_call: TRBV20-1
clone_size: -
d_call: -
j_call: TRBJ2-5

cdr3_nt: TGTGCCAGCAGCCGGAACACGGTCGCACAGGGAGGCTATGGCTACACCTTC
cdr3_aa: CASSRNTVAQGGYGYTF
v_call: TRBV16
clone_size: -
d_call: -
j_call: TRBJ1-2

cdr3_nt: TGCGCCAGCAGCCATTACAGGGGGCACAACTATGGCTACACCTTC
cdr3_aa: CASSHYRGHNYGYTF
v_call: TRBV4-1
clone_size: -
d_call: TRBD1
j_call: TRBJ1-2

cdr3_nt: TGTGCCAGCAGTCCTTCTTTCCCCAGCAACCTAAACATTCAGTACTTC
cdr3_aa: CASSPSFPSNLNIQYF
v_call: TRBV6-6
clone_size: -
d_call: -
j_call: TRBJ2-4

cdr3_nt: TGTGCCAGCACCAACTTTTCGGACAGGGGACGGGAGACCCAGTACTTC
cdr3_aa: CASTNFSDRGRETQYF
v_call: TRBV21-1
clone_size: -
d_call: -
j_call: TRBJ2-5

cdr3_nt: TGTGCCAGCAGTTACTCGGGACAGGGATCCTACGAGCAGTACTTC
cdr3_aa: CASSYSGQGSYEQYF
v_call: TRBV6-5
clone_size: -
d_call: TRBD1
j_call: TRBJ2-7

cdr3_nt: TGTGCCAGCAGACCGGACAGGGGCAATCAGCCCCAGCATTTT
cdr3_aa: CASRPDRGNQPQHF
v_call: TRBV6-5
clone_size: few
d_call: TRBD1
j_call: TRBJ1-5

cdr3_nt: TGCGCCAGCAGTAGGGCCCTTGAAGCTTTCTTT
cdr3_aa: CASSRALEAFF
v_call: TRBV10-2
clone_size: once
d_call: -
j_call: TRBJ1-1

cdr3_nt: TGCGCCAGCAGCCAAGTCGGAGGGGGGAACACTGAAGCTTTCTTT
cdr3_aa: CASSQVGGGNTEAFF
v_call: TRBV4-1
clone_size: -
d_call: -
j_call: TRBJ1-1